The sequence of this T cell receptor beta chain was determined in a study of blood T cell repertoires in COVID-19. Study at large: In each case, the material was cDNA or gDNA derived from T cells, B-cell-depleted T cells, or PBMCs.

The CDR3 extends over 16 amino acids. Germline CDR1 and CDR2: LGHNA and YNFKEQ. After removal of 0 bases from V and 7 bases from J, the junction contained 5 bases not matched to a gene. Only in-frame clones appear in the TCRdb table, and some are missing; sequencing was by immunoSEQ multiplex PCR. The table has under 300,000 clones, around 85% seen once. Sequenced sample: peripheral blood. This TCR derives from a woman in her thirties or forties with active or convalescent COVID-19. The chain carries TRBV4-2 and TRBJ2-3, with 12 bases matching TRBD2. The CDR3 bases are TGTGCCAGCAGCCAAGATAGGACTAGCGGGGCCCATACGCAGTATTTT. It encodes CASSQDRTSGAHTQYF.